The 8 T cell receptor beta chains below come from one sample, sequenced in a study of post-analysis software for immune sequencing data. The TCR beta cDNA libraries carried unique molecular identifiers. MiXCR, run by TCRdb on the PCR reads, gives a single entry per CDR3 protein. The sample holds over 700,000 distinct CDR3 sequences, 25% to 30% seen once. For these TCRs, the target antigens are not known. The study, taken as a whole, reports: Higher frequency in patients than in controls was seen for roughly 5 TRBV segments, with TRBV5-6, TRBV5-1 and TRBV20-1 among them.

The source material was blood. The receptors were gathered from a girl aged 5-17 years with multiple sclerosis.

In its sample, this clonotype was seen a few times. The V call is TRBV15, the J call TRBJ2-1; TRBD1 or TRBD2 may be the D gene (6 bases each). The CDR3 length is 16 residues. Germline lookup yields CDR1 LNHNV and CDR2 YYDKDF (reference sequence). V shed 5 bases and J shed 0 bases, with 14 bases lying between them. The CDR3 loop is CATSRRGLSSYNEQFF. The CDR3 region has the DNA TGTGCCACCAGCCGGAGGGGGTTGAGCTCCTACAATGAGCAGTTCTTC.

This clonotype was recorded at least ten times. The chain carries TRBV6-5 and TRBJ2-7, with 7 bases identical to TRBD1. CDR3 length: 14 amino acids. Germline CDR1 is MNHEY and CDR2 is SVGAGI. J was trimmed by 0 bases and V by 6 bases; bases with no gene match: 5. This chain's CDR3 is CASRSTGSSYEQYF. DNA for the CDR3: TGTGCCAGCAGATCGACAGGGAGCTCCTACGAGCAGTACTTC.

In regard to this clonotype: The junction shows a germline mismatch at one end, possibly a read error. The chain carries TRBV10-3 and TRBJ1-6; a weak D match, TRBD1 (5 bases). The CDR3 spans 14 residues. The V gene's germline CDR1 is ENHRY and CDR2 SYGVKD. As DNA, the CDR3 is TGTGCCATCAGAGTCCAGGGAAATAATTCACCCCCCCACTTT. Its translation is CAIRVQGNNSPPHF.

The chain joins TRBV6-6 to TRBJ1-1, with D unclear. The germline gives CDR1 MNHNY, CDR2 SVGAGI (reference sequence). V shed 3 bases and J shed 0 bases, with 11 bases lying between them. This CDR3 is built from 15 residues. Here the CDR3 reads CASSYLGGLNTEAFF. CDR3 coding DNA: TGTGCCAGCAGTTATTTGGGAGGGTTGAACACTGAAGCTTTCTTT.

Many counts were recorded for this clonotype. The chain couples TRBV29-1 to TRBJ2-4, with D perhaps matching TRBD1 or TRBD2 (5 bases each). Trimming left V 5 bases short and J 7 bases short, with 18 bases between. The germline V gene encodes CDR1 SQVTM and CDR2 ANQGSEA. The CDR3 is 14 amino acids. The CDR3 protein is CSVLVGTSGNIQYF. CDR3 nucleotides: TGCAGCGTTCTCGTGGGGACCTCGGGCAACATTCAGTACTTC.

For this clonotype: This sequence may be a read error, since a much larger clone differs from it by one base. V and J are TRBV24-1 and TRBJ2-5; D is unclear. CDR1 and CDR2 from the germline V gene are KGHDR and SFDVKD. This CDR3 has 13 amino acids. CDR3 DNA: TGTGCCACCAGTGGACCCCTCCAAGAGGCCCAGTACTTC. Translating gives CATSGPLQEAQYF.

J is TRBJ1-1 and V is TRBV9; D is perhaps TRBD1 (6 bases). CDR1 and CDR2 from the germline V gene are SGDLS and YYNGEE. CDR3 length equals 18 residues. Deletions cut 0 bases from V and 4 bases from J, with 22 bases between. The CDR3 loop is CASSVGGNLNRDGTEAFF. The DNA for the CDR3 is TGTGCCAGCAGCGTAGGAGGCAATCTAAACAGGGACGGCACTGAAGCTTTCTTT. Combining the CDR3 with reference TRBV9 and TRBJ1-1 gives the whole variable domain DSGVTQTPKHLITATGQRVTLRCSPRSGDLSVYWYQQSLDQGLQFLIQYYNGEERAKGNILERFSAQQFPDLHSELNLSSLELGDSALYFCASSVGGNLNRDGTEAFFGQGTRLTVV.

The J gene is TRBJ1-1, the V gene TRBV6-2 or TRBV6-3; 7 bases are a match to TRBD1. The V segment lost 10 bases and the J segment 7 bases; nucleotides outside the gene matches: 6. Germline assignment: CDR1 MNHEY and CDR2 SVGEGT. The CDR3 is 11 amino acids. CDR3 sequence: CATRTGGEAFF. The CDR3 DNA follows: TGTGCCACCAGGACAGGAGGTGAAGCTTTCTTT.